A single sample is the source of the 19 T cell receptor beta chains below, sequenced in a study of neurological immune-mediated disorders. TCRdb reanalysed the 5' RACE reads using MiXCR and keeps one entry per CDR3 protein. There are under 60,000 distinct CDR3 sequences in the sample; under 13% occur only once, and about 20% lies in the top ten. Material for sequencing was PBMCs. The receptors were sampled from a woman aged 40 to 50 with HTLV-1-associated myelopathy (HAM/TSP).

This clonotype was counted between two and nine times. The rearrangement links TRBV12-3 or TRBV12-4 to TRBJ2-6, with D maybe TRBD1 (6 bases). This CDR3 spans 19 amino acids. V dropped 5 bases and J dropped 0 bases, with 20 bases sitting between them. CDR3 loop: CASSPRQASTSSGANVLTF. The CDR3 DNA reads TGTGCCAGCAGTCCGAGACAGGCATCGACAAGCTCTGGGGCCAACGTCCTGACTTTC.

Comment on this clonotype: A clone one base away is much larger, so this may be a read error. The J gene is TRBJ2-2, the V gene TRBV6-6; 7 bases match TRBD1. The CDR3 spans 13 residues. After removal of 10 bases from V and 4 bases from J, the junction contained 6 bases not matched to a gene. Germline CDR1 is MNHNY and CDR2 is SVGAGI (reference sequence). In DNA, the CDR3 is TGTGCCAACAACAGGGGTATCACCGGGGAGCTGTTTTTT. Translated: CANNRGITGELFF.

This clonotype has a count of ten or more. This rearrangement joins TRBV7-6 to TRBJ2-2, with 11 bases matching TRBD2. This CDR3 is built from 18 residues. V gave up 5 bases and J gave up 5 bases; unmatched junction bases: 13. Germline loops: CDR1 SGHVS, CDR2 FNYEAQ. In DNA, the CDR3 is TGTGCCAGCAGCCTAGAGGCGGGTCTAGCGGGAGGTACCGGGGAGCTGTTTTTT. The encoded protein is CASSLEAGLAGGTGELFF.

Ten or more counts support this clonotype. The gene calls are TRBV4-3 and TRBJ2-3, with 7 bases fitting TRBD1. Germline CDR1 is LGHNA and CDR2 is YSLEER. The CDR3 loop spans 16 amino acids. Trimming cost V 0 bases and J 2 bases; bases outside gene matches: 5. CDR3 region: CASSQERQGSTDTQYF. CDR3 DNA sequence: TGCGCCAGCAGCCAAGAAAGACAGGGCTCCACAGATACGCAGTATTTT.

This clonotype was recorded many times. J is TRBJ1-6 and V is TRBV6-6; the D gene is possibly TRBD1 (5 bases). CDR3 length: 14 amino acids. Germline V CDR1 and CDR2: MNHNY, SVGAGI (reference sequence). Trimming pared 2 bases from V and 12 bases from J, leaving 14 bases between. The CDR3, as DNA: TGTGCCAGCAGTTACCAAGGCGGGGGGGGACCCCTCCACTTT. It specifies CASSYQGGGGPLHF.

The table lists this clonotype with many counts. V usage is TRBV14 and J usage is TRBJ2-2; D unresolved. The germline V gene encodes CDR1 SGHDN and CDR2 FVKESK. The CDR3 spans 17 residues. Trimming removed 1 base at V and 6 bases at J, with 18 bases between. The CDR3 is CASSQGELGYEAGELFF. The CDR3 region has the DNA TGTGCCAGCAGCCAAGGCGAGCTAGGCTATGAGGCCGGGGAGCTGTTTTTT.

The table lists this clonotype with a few counts. The chain has TRBV7-2 and TRBJ2-5; 7 nucleotides align to TRBD2. Looked up from germline, CDR1 is SGHTA and CDR2 is FQGNSA. Trimming removed 5 bases from V and 4 bases from J; junction bases left unmatched: 13. This CDR3 spans 16 amino acids. CDR3 loop: CASSLRLAPQRETQYF. DNA of the CDR3: TGTGCCAGCAGCCTAAGACTAGCTCCCCAACGAGAGACCCAGTACTTC. Looking up the rest from reference TRBV7-2 and TRBJ2-5 gives the full variable domain: GAGVSQSPSNKVTEKGKDVELRCDPISGHTALYWYRQSLGQGLEFLIYFQGNSAPDKSGLPSDRFSAERTGGSVSTLTIQRTQQEDSAVYLCASSLRLAPQRETQYFGPGTRLLVL.

This clonotype was counted between two and nine times. The gene calls are TRBV28 and TRBJ2-7; 10 nucleotides line up with TRBD1. CDR3 length equals 15 residues. Germline V gives CDR1 MDHEN, CDR2 SYDVKM. After removal of 6 bases from V and 2 bases from J, the junction contained 7 bases not matched to a gene. For the CDR3, the DNA is TGTGCCAGCAGCTCACCGGGACAGGGGCCCTACGAGCAGTACTTC. Its protein is CASSSPGQGPYEQYF.

This clonotype was recorded many times. The rearrangement links TRBV2 to TRBJ2-3; D gene uncertain. Germline V lookup: CDR1 SNHLY, CDR2 FYNNEI. The V and J ends lost 5 bases and 9 bases respectively, with 15 bases between them. This CDR3 comprises 13 residues. The CDR3: CASSQDSLRTQYF. The CDR3 DNA is TGTGCCAGCAGTCAAGACTCCCTTCGGACGCAGTATTTT.

This clonotype has ten or more counts. The chain has TRBV7-8 and TRBJ2-2; 9 bases agree with TRBD1. V was pared by 1 base and J by 0 bases, with 9 bases of the junction left unmatched. CDR1 is SGHVS, CDR2 FQNEAQ, per germline. CDR3 size: 19 residues. CDR3 in DNA: TGTGCCAGCAGCTTAGTGTCACAGGGGGCGAATTCGAACACCGGGGAGCTGTTTTTT. Its translation is CASSLVSQGANSNTGELFF. Drawing the rest from reference TRBV7-8 and TRBJ2-2, the complete variable domain is GAGVSQSPRYKVAKRGQDVALRCDPISGHVSLFWYQQALGQGPEFLTYFQNEAQLDKSGLPSDRFFAERPEGSVSTLKIQRTQQEDSAVYLCASSLVSQGANSNTGELFFGEGSRLTVL.

This clonotype was observed at least ten times. The rearrangement links TRBV5-1 to TRBJ1-6, with unresolved D. There are 15 residues in the CDR3. In germline, CDR1 is SGHRS, CDR2 YFSETQ. V was shortened by 0 bases and J by 10 bases, with 14 bases between the two germline ends. CDR3 bases: TGCGCCAGCAGCTTGGGGACTGCCACGACCTCACCCCTCCACTTT. Its protein is CASSLGTATTSPLHF.

This clonotype was seen many times. This CDR3 is CASSLVLGETQYF. DNA of the CDR3: TGCGCCAGCAGCTTGGTGCTCGGAGAGACCCAGTACTTC. The genes are TRBV5-1 and TRBJ2-5, with unresolved D. Between the trimmed V and J ends, which lost 0 bases and 4 bases, there was a span of 7 bases. Germline CDR1 is SGHRS and CDR2 is YFSETQ. The CDR3 sequence is 13 residues long. Using reference TRBV5-1 and TRBJ2-5 for the parts outside the CDR3, the full variable domain is KAGVTQTPRYLIKTRGQQVTLSCSPISGHRSVSWYQQTPGQGLQFLFEYFSETQRNKGNFPGRFSGRQFSNSRSEMNVSTLELGDSALYLCASSLVLGETQYFGPGTRLLVL.

This clonotype occurred many times. The V call is TRBV14, the J call TRBJ1-1; 7 bases match TRBD1. This CDR3 has 13 amino acids. The V and J ends lost 5 bases and 4 bases, in that order; junction bases with no gene match: 4. The germline CDR1 and CDR2 sequences are SGHDN and FVKESK. CDR3 amino acids: CASSETGVTEAFF. Written as DNA, the CDR3 is TGTGCCAGCAGCGAAACAGGGGTCACTGAAGCTTTCTTT. Variable domain in full (rest from reference TRBV14 and TRBJ1-1): EAGVTQFPSHSVIEKGQTVTLRCDPISGHDNLYWYRRVMGKEIKFLLHFVKESKQDESGMPNNRFLAERTGGTYSTLKVQPAELEDSGVYFCASSETGVTEAFFGQGTRLTVV.

This clonotype was recorded at least ten times. CDR3: CASSEIDREGGVQYF. CDR3 bases: TGTGCCAGCAGTGAGATCGACAGGGAGGGGGGAGTCCAGTACTTC. V and J are TRBV6-1 and TRBJ2-7, with D perhaps assigned TRBD1 or TRBD2 (7 bases each). The CDR3 is made up of 15 amino acids. The germline V gene has CDR1 MNHNS and CDR2 SASEGT. With 3 bases removed from V and 10 bases from J, the gap between germline ends came to 22 bases.

There are many counts of this clonotype. The chain joins TRBV5-1 to TRBJ2-3; 7 nucleotides line up with TRBD2. V lost 3 bases, J lost 3 bases, and 7 bases stayed unmatched. This CDR3 has 15 amino acids. The germline V gene encodes CDR1 SGHRS and CDR2 YFSETQ. The CDR3 coding sequence is TGCGCCAGCAGCTGGGGGGGGGTGTCGACAGATACGCAGTATTTT. Encoded protein: CASSWGGVSTDTQYF.

There are many counts of this clonotype. V usage is TRBV6-1 and J usage is TRBJ1-5; TRBD1 aligns across 12 bases. This CDR3 is built from 16 residues. V gave up 5 bases and J gave up 7 bases; unmatched junction bases: 9. Germline lookup yields CDR1 MNHNS and CDR2 SASEGT. The CDR3 DNA sequence: TGTGCCAGCAGTCCCGGTAGGGGGACAGGGGGCCAGCCCCAGCATTTT. It encodes CASSPGRGTGGQPQHF.

This clonotype was counted many times. The chain carries TRBV10-3 and TRBJ1-2; 10 bases are a match to TRBD1. V was clipped by 2 bases and J by 8 bases; unmatched bases: 8. Germline CDR1 is ENHRY and CDR2 is SYGVKD. CDR3 length equals 15 residues. CDR3 region: CAISEERQGARGYTF. The CDR3 DNA is TGTGCCATCAGTGAGGAACGACAGGGGGCGCGAGGCTACACCTTC.

In its sample, this clonotype was seen a few times. CDR3 protein: CASRFLQGADTQYF. In DNA, the CDR3 is TGTGCCAGCAGATTTCTACAGGGGGCAGATACGCAGTATTTT. The V and J genes are TRBV28 and TRBJ2-3; the match to TRBD1 covers 8 bases. V was pared by 6 bases and J by 4 bases, with 6 bases of the junction left unmatched. The germline gives CDR1 MDHEN, CDR2 SYDVKM. The CDR3 covers 14 residues. Based on the CDR3 plus reference TRBV28 and TRBJ2-3, the full variable domain is DVKVTQSSRYLVKRTGEKVFLECVQDMDHENMFWYRQDPGLGLRLIYFSYDVKMKEKGDIPEGYSVSREKKERFSLILESASTNQTSMYLCASRFLQGADTQYFGPGTRLTVL.

This clonotype was seen many times. The chain's CDR3 is CSVEVNSPGYEQFF. CDR3 nucleotides: TGCAGCGTTGAAGTGAACTCACCTGGATATGAGCAGTTCTTC. The rearrangement joins TRBV29-1 to TRBJ2-1; unclear D gene. V gave up 1 base and J gave up 8 bases, with 15 bases separating them. The CDR3 has 14 amino acids. Germline CDR1 and CDR2: SQVTM and ANQGSEA.